These T cell receptor beta chains were read from a single sample in a study of T-cell memory formation after mild COVID-19. TCRdb processed the 5' RACE reads anew with MiXCR; each CDR3 protein has one entry. The data contain 350,000 to 500,000 distinct CDR3 sequences, about a quarter of them singletons. The sequencing input was PBMCs or a T cell subset sorted from them (not recorded which). These receptors were collected from an adult woman who had mild COVID-19 (a few samples of this study predate the infection). Cell type and time point are not known. CDR3s include the opening cysteine and the closing phenylalanine or tryptophan. The D gene is left open where the match is weak. Only some rows state a clone size, as once, few, many or a class for expanded clones.

D	V	size	J	length	DNA	CDR3
.	TRBV12-3/TRBV12-4	few	TRBJ2-2	15	TGTGCCAGCAGTCCGGGCACCCTGGGCACCGGGGAGCTGTTTTTT	CASSPGTLGTGELFF
TRBD2	TRBV7-9	few	TRBJ2-1	13	TGTGCCAGCAGCACGAGTAGCGGGAGGGAGCAGTTCTTC	CASSTSSGREQFF
.	TRBV30	.	TRBJ2-7	13	TGTGCCTGGAGTGGGAGGGGATATTACGAGCAGTACTTC	CAWSGRGYYEQYF
TRBD1	TRBV6-5	.	TRBJ1-2	15	TGTGCCAGCAGTCACCAGGGGACAGGGGGATTTGGCTACACCTTC	CASSHQGTGGFGYTF
.	TRBV5-1	many	TRBJ2-7	12	TGCGCCAGCAGCGGCGAAGACTACGAGCAGTACTTC	CASSGEDYEQYF
.	TRBV7-9	few	TRBJ2-7	14	TGTGCCAGCAGCTCAAAAGGGGGGACCTACGAGCAGTACTTC	CASSSKGGTYEQYF
TRBD1	TRBV7-2	.	TRBJ2-5	13	TGTGCCAGCAGCTACAGGGGGCAAAAGACCCAGTACTTC	CASSYRGQKTQYF
TRBD1	TRBV14	.	TRBJ2-7	14	TGTGCCAGCAGCCGCCGGGACAGACAGTACGAGCAGTACTTC	CASSRRDRQYEQYF
.	TRBV12-3/TRBV12-4	few	TRBJ1-5	11	TGTGCCAGCAGCCGAGATCAGCCCCAGCATTTT	CASSRDQPQHF
.	TRBV3-1	few	TRBJ1-5	15	TGTGCCAGCAGCCAAGATATAGGGAACAATCAGCCCCAGCATTTT	CASSQDIGNNQPQHF
TRBD1	TRBV12-3/TRBV12-4	few	TRBJ2-7	12	TGTGCCAGCAGTTTGGGGACAGACGAGCAGTACTTC	CASSLGTDEQYF
.	TRBV5-1	many	TRBJ1-6	14	TGCGCCAGCAGCTTGGATGGGGGGAATTCACCCCTCCACTTT	CASSLDGGNSPLHF
.	TRBV29-1	.	TRBJ1-3	15	TGCAGCGTTGTGCCCCGAGGGTTCTCTGGAAACACCATATATTTT	CSVVPRGFSGNTIYF
.	TRBV6-5	.	TRBJ2-6	18	TGTGCCAGCAGTTACGGGCAGGGGCGAAGCTCTGGGGCCAACGTCCTGACTTTC	CASSYGQGRSSGANVLTF
TRBD1	TRBV12-3/TRBV12-4	few	TRBJ2-3	19	TGTGCCAGCAGTTTGTTTCGGACAGGGCGAAGAATGGGTACAGATACGCAGTATTTT	CASSLFRTGRRMGTDTQYF
TRBD2	TRBV6-5	.	TRBJ2-7	14	TGTGCCAGCAGTTACGGGGGGGATCGTATCGAGCAGTACTTC	CASSYGGDRIEQYF
.	TRBV6-2/TRBV6-3	few	TRBJ2-1	11	TGTGCCAGCTCAGGGCTCGATGAGCAGTTCTTC	CASSGLDEQFF
.	TRBV9	.	TRBJ2-1	12	TGTGCCAGCAGCCCTTCCGTCAATGAGCAGTTCTTC	CASSPSVNEQFF